This TCR beta chain is drawn from a study of blood T cell repertoires in COVID-19. Study context: The United States, Italy and Spain supplied acute and convalescent COVID-19 samples. In each case, the material was cDNA or gDNA derived from T cells, B-cell-depleted T cells, or PBMCs.

The V end was cut by 2 bases, the J end by 5 bases, with 7 bases between. Germline V gene data show CDR1 as LGHDT and CDR2 as YNNKEL (reference sequence). The CDR3 runs to 12 residues. Authors' analysis steps: Reference gene primer amplification in the assay estimated nucleated cell counts. Method: immunoSEQ multiplex PCR; TCRdb's copy keeps in-frame clones and lacks some. V, J and clone size reflect that table, while D and trimming were determined from the DNA. The sample has roughly 200,000 clones; over 70% are singletons. The source material was peripheral blood. The chain employs TRBV3-1 (or the pseudogene TRBV3-2) and TRBJ2-7; no firm D call. This receptor was identified in a woman in her 70s with acute or convalescent COVID-19. CDR3 sequence: CASSQSQNEQYF. The CDR3 DNA reads as TGTGCCAGCAGCCAATCCCAGAACGAGCAGTACTTC.